This TCR beta chain appears in the sequencing data of a study of primary melanoma T cells and metastatic recurrence (dated by TCRdb to the early 2020s). Study-level background: The cohort comprised around 180 primary melanomas of stage T2 to T4, with thickness greater than 1 mm. Whether patient outcome could be predicted by T-cell fraction and T-cell repertoire clonality in primary melanoma tumors was the question this study put to the test. Histopathological grading of tumor-infiltrating lymphocytes served as the comparison point for the T-cell fraction derived from sequencing. Progression-free survival was the clinical outcome compared against the T-cell fraction measured by TCR beta sequencing. General conclusions and limits of the study: Compared with adding any other histopathological variable to tumor thickness, adding T-cell fraction reportedly produced a bigger improvement in progression-free survival prediction. The tumor T-cell fraction reportedly predicted progression-free survival independently of thickness, ulceration, mitotic rate and age. The authors framed an effective T-cell-mediated antitumor response in primary melanoma only as a suggestion, not a demonstrated mechanism. Protection appeared to be conferred by a T-cell fraction above 20% regardless of ulceration status, mitotic rate or nodal disease.

Receptors were amplified or captured by the immunoSEQ multiplex PCR assay. Primary melanoma tumor tissue was subjected to high-throughput sequencing of the T-cell receptor beta chain. Regarding the original processing steps: Among the repertoire analyses were the distribution of insertions and deletions and the sharing of TCRB CDR3 between samples. A gradient-boosted model ranked how well the T-cell fraction predicted outcome compared with histopathological variables. TCRdb re-hosts the immuneACCESS table, in-frame sequences only. Its copies lack some clones; in the studies checked, an unresolved V gene accounts for under half of them, and the cause for the rest is not known. V and J calls plus clone size are reproduced from that table; the DNA served to infer D and trimming. The sample includes about 1,500 clones, with 70% to 85% observed a single time. Clones ranked in the top ten supply roughly 35% of the sample.

Trimming takes 3 bases from V and 10 bases from J, and the germline ends sit 21 bases apart. Its CDR3 holds 15 amino acids, cysteine through phenylalanine. The read is trimmed to its CDR3 DNA, 45 bases read in frame from base 1. The germline V gene encodes CDR1 SGHNT and CDR2 YENEEA. The patients had surgically resected primary melanoma that was considered potentially curable but at risk of metastatic recurrence. Only a few counts were recorded for this clone. Its antigen is still unknown. Qualities for individual bases were not recorded, and no much larger clone is one base off. The V and J genes are TRBV11-3 and TRBJ1-1, with no confident D gene call. This receptor was obtained from a human donor with melanoma. Sequenced: melanoma tumor tissue. The nucleotides are TGTGCCAGCAGCTTGGAAAGCAAGGGTTATTTTGGAGCTTTCTTT. It translates to CASSLESKGYFGAFF.